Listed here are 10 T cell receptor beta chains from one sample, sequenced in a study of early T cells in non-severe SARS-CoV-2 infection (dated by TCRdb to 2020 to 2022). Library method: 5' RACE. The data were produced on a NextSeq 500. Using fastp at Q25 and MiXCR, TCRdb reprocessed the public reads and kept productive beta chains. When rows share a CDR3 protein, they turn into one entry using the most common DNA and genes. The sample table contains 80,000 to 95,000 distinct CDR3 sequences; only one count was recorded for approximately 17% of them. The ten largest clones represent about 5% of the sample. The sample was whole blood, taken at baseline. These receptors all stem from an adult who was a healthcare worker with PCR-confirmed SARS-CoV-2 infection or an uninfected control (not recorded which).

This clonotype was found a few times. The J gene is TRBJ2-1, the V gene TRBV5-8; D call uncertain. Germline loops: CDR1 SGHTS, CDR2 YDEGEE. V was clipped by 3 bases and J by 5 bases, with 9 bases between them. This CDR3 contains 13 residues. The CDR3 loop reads CASSWGTNNEQFF. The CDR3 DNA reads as TGTGCCAGCAGCTGGGGAACCAACAATGAGCAGTTCTTC. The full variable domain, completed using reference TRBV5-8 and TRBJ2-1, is EAGVTQSPTHLIKTRGQQATLRCSPISGHTSVYWYQQALGLGLQFLLWYDEGEERNRGNFPPRFSGRQFPNYSSELNVNALELEDSALYLCASSWGTNNEQFFGPGTRLTVL.

CDR3 protein: CSATRPGGEKLFF. Written as DNA, the CDR3 is TGCAGTGCTACCAGACCAGGGGGGGAAAAACTGTTTTTT. The V call is TRBV20-1, the J call TRBJ1-4; the match to TRBD1 covers 7 bases. Germline trimming cut 4 bases from V and 8 bases from J; bases unmatched to any gene: 7. Germline values: CDR1 DFQATT, CDR2 SNEGSKA (reference sequence). CDR3 size: 13 residues.

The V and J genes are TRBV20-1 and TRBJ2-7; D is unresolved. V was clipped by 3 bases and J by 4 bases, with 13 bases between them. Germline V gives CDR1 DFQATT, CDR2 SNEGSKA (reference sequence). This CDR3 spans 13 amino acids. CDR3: CSASGRRMYEQYF. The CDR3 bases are TGCAGTGCTAGTGGCCGGCGGATGTACGAGCAGTACTTC.

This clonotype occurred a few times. CDR3 sequence: CAISESGGLSSRNEQFF. The CDR3 DNA follows: TGTGCCATCAGTGAGTCTGGCGGTTTGTCCTCCCGGAATGAGCAGTTCTTC. The chain uses TRBV10-3 and TRBJ2-1; the D is unclear. CDR1 and CDR2 (germline): ENHRY, SYGVKD. CDR3 length equals 17 residues. Trimming left V 0 bases short and J 7 bases short, with 19 bases between.

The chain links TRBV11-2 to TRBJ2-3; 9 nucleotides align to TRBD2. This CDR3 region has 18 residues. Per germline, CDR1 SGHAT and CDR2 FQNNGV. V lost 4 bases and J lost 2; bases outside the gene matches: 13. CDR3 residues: CASSSRQGVAGVTDTQYF. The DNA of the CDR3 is TGTGCCAGCAGCTCGCGACAGGGAGTAGCGGGAGTCACAGATACGCAGTATTTT.

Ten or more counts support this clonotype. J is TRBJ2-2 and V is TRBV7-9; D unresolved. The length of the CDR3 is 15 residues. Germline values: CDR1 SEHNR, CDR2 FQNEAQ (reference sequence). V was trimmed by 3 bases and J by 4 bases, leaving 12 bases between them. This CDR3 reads CASSLRRVSTGELFF. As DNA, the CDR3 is TGTGCCAGCAGCTTGAGACGGGTTAGCACCGGGGAGCTGTTTTTT.

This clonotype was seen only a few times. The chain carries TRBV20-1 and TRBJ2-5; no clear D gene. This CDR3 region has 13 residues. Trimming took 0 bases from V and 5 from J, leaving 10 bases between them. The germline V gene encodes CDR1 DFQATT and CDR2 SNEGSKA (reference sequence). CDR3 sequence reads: CSARENSFETQYF. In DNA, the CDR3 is TGCAGTGCTAGAGAAAATTCGTTTGAGACCCAGTACTTC.

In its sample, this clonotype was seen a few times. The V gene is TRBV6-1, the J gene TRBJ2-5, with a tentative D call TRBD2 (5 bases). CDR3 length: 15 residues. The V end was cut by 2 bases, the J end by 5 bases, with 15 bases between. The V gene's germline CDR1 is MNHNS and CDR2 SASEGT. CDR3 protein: CASSEYGSRRETQYF. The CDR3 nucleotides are TGTGCCAGCAGTGAATATGGGAGCCGGCGGGAGACCCAGTACTTC.

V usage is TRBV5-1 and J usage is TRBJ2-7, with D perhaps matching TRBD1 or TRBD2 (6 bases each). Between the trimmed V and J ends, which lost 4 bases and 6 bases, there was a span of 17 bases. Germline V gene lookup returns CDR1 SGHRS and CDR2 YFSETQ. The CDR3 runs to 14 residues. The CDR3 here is CASSVQQGGGEQYF. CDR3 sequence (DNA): TGCGCCAGCAGCGTTCAACAGGGAGGTGGCGAGCAGTACTTC.

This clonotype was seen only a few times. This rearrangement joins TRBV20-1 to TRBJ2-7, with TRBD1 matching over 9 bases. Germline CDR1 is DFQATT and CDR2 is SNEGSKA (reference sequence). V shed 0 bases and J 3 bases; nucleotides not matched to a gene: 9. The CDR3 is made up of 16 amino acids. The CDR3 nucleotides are TGCAGTGCTAGAGACCTACAGGGGGCACCCGTCTACGAGCAGTACTTC. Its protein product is CSARDLQGAPVYEQYF.